The present entry profiles one T cell receptor (beta chain) with its context. Its antigen is unknown. This CDR3 comprises 18 residues. The ends were cut back, 2 bases at V and 2 bases at J, with 19 bases in the middle. CDR1 and CDR2 (germline): MNHEY, SMNVEV (reference sequence). With a J-beta primer mix and a sample-barcoded 5' primer, a second PCR ran about 7 to 12 cycles. Each CDR3 protein is one row after TCRdb ran MiXCR on the 5' RACE reads. The data contain 910,000 or so distinct CDR3 sequences, roughly 51% of them singletons. The source of the sample is a study of blood T cells in healthy people across ages. Broader study findings: Naive and antigen-experienced cells could not be conclusively compared, given unsorted PBMCs.

Extraction yielded at least 6 micrograms of total RNA per sample. The origin of this receptor is a woman aged 55-70 years in good health. The chain uses TRBV27 and TRBJ2-1; possible D gene TRBD2, 6 bases. Source material: blood. CDR3: CASSLRYSGGFTYNEQFF. The CDR3, as DNA: TGTGCCAGCAGTTTAAGGTATAGCGGCGGATTCACCTACAATGAGCAGTTCTTC.